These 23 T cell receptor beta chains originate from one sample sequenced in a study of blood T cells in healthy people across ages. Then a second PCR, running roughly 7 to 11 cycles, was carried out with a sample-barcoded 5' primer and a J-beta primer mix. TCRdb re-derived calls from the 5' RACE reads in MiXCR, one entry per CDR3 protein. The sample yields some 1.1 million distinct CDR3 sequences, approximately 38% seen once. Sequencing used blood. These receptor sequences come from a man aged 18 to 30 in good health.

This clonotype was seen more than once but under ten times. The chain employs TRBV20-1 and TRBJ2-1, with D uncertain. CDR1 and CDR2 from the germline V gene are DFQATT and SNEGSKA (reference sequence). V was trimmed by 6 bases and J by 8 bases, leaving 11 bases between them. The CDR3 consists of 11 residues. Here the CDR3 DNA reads TGCAGTGCCCTCAAGGCGGATGAGCAGTTCTTC. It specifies CSALKADEQFF.

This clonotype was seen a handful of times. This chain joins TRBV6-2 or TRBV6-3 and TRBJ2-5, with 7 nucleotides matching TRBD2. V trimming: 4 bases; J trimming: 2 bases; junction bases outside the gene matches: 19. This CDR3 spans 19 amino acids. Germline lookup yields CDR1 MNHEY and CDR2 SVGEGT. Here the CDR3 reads CASSFSALLRGGAQETQYF. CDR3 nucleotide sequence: TGTGCCAGCAGTTTCTCAGCTTTGTTGCGCGGGGGAGCGCAAGAGACCCAGTACTTC.

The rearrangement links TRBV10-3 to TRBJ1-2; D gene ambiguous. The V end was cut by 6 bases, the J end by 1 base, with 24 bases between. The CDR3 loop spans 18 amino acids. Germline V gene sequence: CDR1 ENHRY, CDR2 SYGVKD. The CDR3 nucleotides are TGTGCCATCAGCGAACTATTTGGAGTCAGACGGGTTAACTATGGCTACACCTTC. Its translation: CAISELFGVRRVNYGYTF.

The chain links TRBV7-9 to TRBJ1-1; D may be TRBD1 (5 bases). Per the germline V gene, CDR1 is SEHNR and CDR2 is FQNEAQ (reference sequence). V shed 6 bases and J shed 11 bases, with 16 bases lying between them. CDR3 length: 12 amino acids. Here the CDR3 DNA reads TGTGCCAGCAGGCGGGCAGGGAAAGGGGCTTTCTTT. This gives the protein CASRRAGKGAFF. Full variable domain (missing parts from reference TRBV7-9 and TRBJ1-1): DTGVSQNPRHKITKRGQNVTFRCDPISEHNRLYWYRQTLGQGPEFLTYFQNEAQLEKSRLLSDRFSAERPKGSFSTLEIQRTEQGDSAMYLCASRRAGKGAFFGQGTRLTVV.

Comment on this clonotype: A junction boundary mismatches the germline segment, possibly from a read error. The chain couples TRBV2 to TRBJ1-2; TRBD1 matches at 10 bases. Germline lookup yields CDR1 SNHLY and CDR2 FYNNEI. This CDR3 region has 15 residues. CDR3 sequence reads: CASSNPDRGRDGYTF. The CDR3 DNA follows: TGCGCCAGCAGCAACCCAGACAGGGGGCGAGATGGCTACACCTTC.

The CDR3 loop reads CASSPYPGTGEDTEAFF. The CDR3 nucleotides read TGCGCCAGCAGCCCATACCCCGGGACAGGGGAGGACACTGAAGCTTTCTTT. The chain joins TRBV4-1 to TRBJ1-1; 10 bases fit TRBD1. The CDR3 runs 17 residues. CDR1 and CDR2 (germline): MGHRA, YSYEKL. V trimming: 4 bases; J trimming: 3 bases; junction bases outside the gene matches: 11.

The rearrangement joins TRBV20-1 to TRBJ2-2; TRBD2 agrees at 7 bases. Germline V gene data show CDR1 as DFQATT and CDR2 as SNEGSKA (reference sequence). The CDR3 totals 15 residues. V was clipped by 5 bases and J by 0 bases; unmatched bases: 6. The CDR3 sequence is CSAGGGAPNTGELFF. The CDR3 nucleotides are TGCAGTGCTGGGGGGGGTGCCCCGAACACCGGGGAGCTGTTTTTT.

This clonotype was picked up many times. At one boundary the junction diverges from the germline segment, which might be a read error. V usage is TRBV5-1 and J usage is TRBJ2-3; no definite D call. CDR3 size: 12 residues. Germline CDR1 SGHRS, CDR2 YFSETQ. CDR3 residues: CASSLGRDTQYF. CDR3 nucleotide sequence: TGTGCCAGCAGCTTAGGTCGGGATACGCAGTATTTT.

The CDR3 DNA is TGCAGTACTACCCGGCAGAACCAAGAGACCCAGTTCTTC. Protein sequence: CSTTRQNQETQFF. The chain recombines TRBV20-1 with TRBJ2-5; D call uncertain. The J call may be incorrect, as the DNA end agrees better with TRBJ2-1. The CDR3 totals 13 residues. Germline values: CDR1 DFQATT, CDR2 SNEGSKA (reference sequence).

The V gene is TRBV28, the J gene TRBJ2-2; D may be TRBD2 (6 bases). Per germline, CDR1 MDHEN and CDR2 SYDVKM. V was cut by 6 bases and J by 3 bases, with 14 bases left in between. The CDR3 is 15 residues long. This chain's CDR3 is CASRGGFWDTGELFF. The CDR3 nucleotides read TGTGCCAGCAGGGGGGGTTTTTGGGACACCGGGGAGCTGTTTTTT.

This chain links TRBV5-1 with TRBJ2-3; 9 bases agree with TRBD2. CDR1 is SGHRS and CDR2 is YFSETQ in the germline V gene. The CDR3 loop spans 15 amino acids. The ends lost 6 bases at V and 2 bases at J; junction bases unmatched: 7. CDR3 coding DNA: TGCGCCAGCACCCAAGCGGGGGGATACACAGATACGCAGTATTTT. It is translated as CASTQAGGYTDTQYF.

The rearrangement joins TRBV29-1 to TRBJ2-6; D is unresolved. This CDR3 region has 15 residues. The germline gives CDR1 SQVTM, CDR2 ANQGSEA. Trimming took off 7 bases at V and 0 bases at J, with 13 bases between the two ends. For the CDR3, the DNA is TGCAGCGCGATGTCGGTCCTCTCTGGGGCCAACGTCCTGACTTTC. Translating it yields CSAMSVLSGANVLTF.

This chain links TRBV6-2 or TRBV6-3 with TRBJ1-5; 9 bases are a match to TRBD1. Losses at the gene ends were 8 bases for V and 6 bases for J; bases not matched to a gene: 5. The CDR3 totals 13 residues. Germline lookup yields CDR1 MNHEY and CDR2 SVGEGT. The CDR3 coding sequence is TGTGCCAGCCCGCGGACAGGGGTTCAGCCCCAGCATTTT. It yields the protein CASPRTGVQPQHF.

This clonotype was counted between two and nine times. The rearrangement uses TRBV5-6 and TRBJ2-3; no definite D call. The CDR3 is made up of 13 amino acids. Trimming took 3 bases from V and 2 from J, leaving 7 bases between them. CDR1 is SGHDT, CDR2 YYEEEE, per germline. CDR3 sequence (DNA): TGTGCCAGCAGCTCGATGAACACAGATACGCAGTATTTT. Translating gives CASSSMNTDTQYF.

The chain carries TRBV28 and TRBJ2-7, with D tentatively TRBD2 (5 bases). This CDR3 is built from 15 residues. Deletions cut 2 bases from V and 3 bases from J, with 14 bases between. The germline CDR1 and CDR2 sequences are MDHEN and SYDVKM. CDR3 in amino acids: CASSLQRRMIYEQYF. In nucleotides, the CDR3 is TGTGCCAGCAGTTTACAACGGAGGATGATCTACGAGCAGTACTTC.

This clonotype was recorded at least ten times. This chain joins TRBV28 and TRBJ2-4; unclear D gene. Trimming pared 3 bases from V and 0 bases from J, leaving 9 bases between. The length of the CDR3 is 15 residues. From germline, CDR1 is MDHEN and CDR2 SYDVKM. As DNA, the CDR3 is TGTGCCAGCAGTTTGGCGACGCTAGCCAAAAACATTCAGTACTTC. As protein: CASSLATLAKNIQYF.

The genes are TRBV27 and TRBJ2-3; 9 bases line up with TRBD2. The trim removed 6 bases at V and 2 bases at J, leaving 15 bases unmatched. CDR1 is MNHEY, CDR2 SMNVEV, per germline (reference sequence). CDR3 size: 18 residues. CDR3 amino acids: CASSRTSGTSSNTDTQYF. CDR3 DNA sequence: TGTGCCAGCAGCCGCACCTCCGGGACTAGCAGCAACACAGATACGCAGTATTTT.

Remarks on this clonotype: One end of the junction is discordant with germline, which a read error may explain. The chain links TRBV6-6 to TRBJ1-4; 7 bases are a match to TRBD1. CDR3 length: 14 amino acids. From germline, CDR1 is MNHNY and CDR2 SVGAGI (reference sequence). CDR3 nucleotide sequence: TGTGCCAGCAGCTTCACAGGGACAGATGAAAAACTGGTTTTT. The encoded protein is CASSFTGTDEKLVF.

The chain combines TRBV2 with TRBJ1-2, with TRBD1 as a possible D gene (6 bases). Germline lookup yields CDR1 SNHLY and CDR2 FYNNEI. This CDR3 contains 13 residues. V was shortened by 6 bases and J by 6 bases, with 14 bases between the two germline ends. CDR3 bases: TGTGCCAGCAGCATAAAGAACAGGGATGGCTACACCTTC. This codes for CASSIKNRDGYTF.

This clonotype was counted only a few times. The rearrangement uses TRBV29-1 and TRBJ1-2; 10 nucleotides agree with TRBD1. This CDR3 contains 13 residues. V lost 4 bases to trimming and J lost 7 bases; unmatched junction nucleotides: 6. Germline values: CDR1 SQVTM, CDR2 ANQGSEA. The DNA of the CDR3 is TGCAGCGTTGTCGGACAGGGGGTTTTTGGCTACACCTTC. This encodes CSVVGQGVFGYTF.

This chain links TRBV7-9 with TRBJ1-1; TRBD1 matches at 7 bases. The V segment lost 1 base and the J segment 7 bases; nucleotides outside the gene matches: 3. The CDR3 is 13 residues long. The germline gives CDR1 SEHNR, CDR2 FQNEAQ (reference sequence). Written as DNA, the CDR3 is TGTGCCAGCAGCTTAGGAGGGGGCGATGAAGCTTTCTTT. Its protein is CASSLGGGDEAFF.

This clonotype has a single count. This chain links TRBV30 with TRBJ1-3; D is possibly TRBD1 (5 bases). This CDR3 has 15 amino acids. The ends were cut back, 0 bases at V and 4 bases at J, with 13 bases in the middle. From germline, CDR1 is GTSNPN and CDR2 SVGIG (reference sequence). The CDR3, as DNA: TGTGCCTGGAGTGTAGGACCAGGGCGGGGAAACACCATATATTTT. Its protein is CAWSVGPGRGNTIYF. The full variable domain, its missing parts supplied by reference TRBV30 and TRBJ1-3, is SQTIHQWPATLVQPVGSPLSLECTVEGTSNPNLYWYRQAAGRGLQLLFYSVGIGQISSEVPQNLSASRPQDRQFILSSKKLLLSDSGFYLCAWSVGPGRGNTIYFGEGSWLTVV.

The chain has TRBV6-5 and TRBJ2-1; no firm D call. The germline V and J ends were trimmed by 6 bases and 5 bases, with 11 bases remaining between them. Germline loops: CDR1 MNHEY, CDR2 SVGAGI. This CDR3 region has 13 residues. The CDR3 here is CASSQRWNNEQFF. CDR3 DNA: TGTGCCAGCAGCCAGAGGTGGAACAATGAGCAGTTCTTC.